This passage covers 29 T cell receptor beta chains from one sample sequenced in a study of blood T cell repertoires in COVID-19 (dated by TCRdb to 2019 to 2021). Library prep was done by the immunoSEQ multiplex PCR assay. TCRdb obtained this table from immuneACCESS and retained in-frame rearrangements with V and J assigned. These tables miss some clones; where compared with another copy, unresolved V genes account for less than half of the shortfall, and the remainder is unexplained. Within this sample are some 260,000 clones, with around nine tenths of them counted one time only. The ten largest clones capture roughly 10% of the sample. The source material was peripheral blood. The receptors come from an older woman with COVID-19, enrolled during active disease.

CDR3 bases: TGTGCCAGCTCACCCCCCAACAGGGGCGAGGTGGTAGCTTTCTTT. Amino acids: CASSPPNRGEVVAFF. The J gene is TRBJ1-1, the V gene TRBV18; TRBD1 aligns across 7 bases. Per germline, CDR1 KGHSH and CDR2 LQKENI. With V trimmed by 3 bases and J by 10 bases, 14 bases remained unmatched. The CDR3 length is 15 residues.

This clone was seen only a few times. The V gene is TRBV19, the J gene TRBJ1-4; D is unresolved. The V end was cut by 7 bases, the J end by 7 bases, with 13 bases between. The CDR3 is 13 amino acids. CDR1 is LNHDA, CDR2 SQIVND, per germline (reference sequence). The CDR3 loop is CASNPRESEKLFF. The CDR3 coding sequence is TGTGCCAGTAATCCGAGAGAAAGTGAAAAACTGTTTTTT.

The chain carries TRBV11-3 and TRBJ2-1; D remains unclear. V lost 4 bases, J lost 12 bases, and 16 bases lay in between. This CDR3 spans 13 amino acids. CDR1 SGHNT and CDR2 YENEEA come from the germline V gene. The CDR3 here is CASSWNGESGQFF. The CDR3 DNA follows: TGTGCCAGCAGCTGGAACGGCGAATCGGGGCAGTTCTTC.

The rearrangement joins TRBV7-2 to TRBJ1-2; D unclear. Trimming shortened V by 1 base and J by 4 bases, and 7 bases separated the two germline ends. Germline V gives CDR1 SGHTA, CDR2 FQGNSA. The CDR3 totals 13 residues. CDR3 residues: CASSLDESYGYTF. CDR3 nucleotides: TGTGCCAGCAGCTTAGACGAGAGCTATGGCTACACCTTC.

The CDR3: CASSQTPSGMDEQFF. CDR3 in DNA: TGTGCCAGCAGCCAAACTCCTAGCGGGATGGATGAGCAGTTCTTC. This chain uses TRBV3-1 (or the pseudogene TRBV3-2) with TRBJ2-1; 9 bases map to TRBD2. Germline loops: CDR1 LGHDT, CDR2 YNNKEL (reference sequence). The CDR3 consists of 15 residues. After removal of 2 bases from V and 8 bases from J, the junction contained 7 bases not matched to a gene.

This rearrangement joins TRBV5-1 to TRBJ1-5, with 7 bases aligning to TRBD1. Germline trimming cut 4 bases from V and 2 bases from J; bases unmatched to any gene: 6. The CDR3 contains 15 residues. Germline V gene sequence: CDR1 SGHRS, CDR2 YFSETQ. The CDR3 region has the DNA TGCGCCAGCAGCCCCGGACAGGTTGGCAATCAGCCCCAGCATTTT. Protein product: CASSPGQVGNQPQHF.

The V gene is TRBV4-3, the J gene TRBJ2-1; tentatively, D is TRBD2 (5 bases). Trimming cost V 3 bases and J 7 bases, with 10 bases left between them. Germline V lookup: CDR1 LGHNA, CDR2 YSLEER. The CDR3 consists of 13 residues. In DNA, the CDR3 is TGCGCCAGCAGCCAGAGGGTTGAAAATGAGCAGTTCTTC. It yields the protein CASSQRVENEQFF.

The rearrangement joins TRBV29-1 to TRBJ2-1; the match to TRBD1 covers 11 bases. With 6 bases clipped from V and 0 bases from J, the junction kept 4 bases outside the gene matches. The CDR3 is made up of 15 amino acids. From germline, CDR1 is SQVTM and CDR2 ANQGSEA. The CDR3 bases are TGCAGCGTCTCGGGACAGGGGGTCTCCTACAATGAGCAGTTCTTC. This translates into CSVSGQGVSYNEQFF.

This clone was seen more than once but under ten times. V usage is TRBV4-3 and J usage is TRBJ1-4, with D possibly TRBD1 on 6 matching bases. The CDR3 runs 14 residues. The germline CDR1 and CDR2 sequences are LGHNA and YSLEER. V dropped 5 bases and J dropped 3 bases, with 10 bases sitting between them. CDR3 sequence: CASSTTGSNEKLFF. Written as DNA, the CDR3 is TGCGCCAGCAGCACGACAGGCTCTAATGAAAAACTGTTTTTT.

The chain has TRBV4-1 and TRBJ1-2; D ambiguous. V was trimmed by 4 bases and J by 4 bases, leaving 19 bases between them. The length of the CDR3 is 16 residues. Germline V gene sequence: CDR1 MGHRA, CDR2 YSYEKL. CDR3 region: CASSPSPQRGPYGYTF. In nucleotides, the CDR3 is TGCGCCAGCAGCCCCAGCCCACAGAGAGGGCCCTATGGCTACACCTTC.

In the case of this clone: In the same sample, other DNA sequences code for this CDR3. J is TRBJ2-2 and V is TRBV9, with D tentatively TRBD2 (6 bases). V was trimmed by 2 bases and J by 6 bases, leaving 8 bases between them. CDR1 is SGDLS and CDR2 is YYNGEE in the germline V gene. CDR3 length equals 13 residues. CDR3 sequence reads: CASSVGEAGELFF. CDR3 nucleotides: TGTGCCAGCAGCGTTGGGGAGGCCGGGGAGCTGTTTTTT.

This chain connects TRBV6-5 to TRBJ1-5, with TRBD1 matching over 9 bases. V lost 5 bases to trimming and J lost 5 bases; unmatched junction nucleotides: 4. The germline V gene encodes CDR1 MNHEY and CDR2 SVGAGI. The CDR3 contains 14 residues. The chain's CDR3 is CASSRDRDDQPQHF. CDR3 bases: TGTGCCAGCAGTCGGGACAGGGACGATCAGCCCCAGCATTTT.

The V and J genes are TRBV19 and TRBJ2-2, with TRBD1 matching 7 bases. Germline-derived CDR1 and CDR2 are LNHDA and SQIVND (reference sequence). V lost 2 bases, J lost 2 bases, and 8 bases stayed unmatched. The CDR3 extends over 17 amino acids. This CDR3 is CASSIWDSHVNTGELFF. The CDR3 nucleotides read TGTGCCAGTAGTATATGGGACAGCCACGTTAACACCGGGGAGCTGTTTTTT.

The V call is TRBV10-3, the J call TRBJ2-5; 8 bases fit TRBD1. CDR1 and CDR2 from the germline V gene are ENHRY and SYGVKD. V lost 0 bases to trimming and J lost 3 bases; unmatched junction nucleotides: 0. The CDR3 extends over 14 amino acids. This chain's CDR3 is CAISESDREETQYF. In DNA, the CDR3 is TGTGCCATCAGTGAGTCGGACAGGGAAGAGACCCAGTACTTC.

V usage is TRBV13 and J usage is TRBJ2-1; no definite D call. This CDR3 is 13 amino acids long. Deletions cut 2 bases from V and 6 bases from J, with 8 bases between. In germline, CDR1 is PRHDT, CDR2 FYEKMQ (reference sequence). The CDR3 here is CASSLSVFNEQFF. In DNA, the CDR3 is TGTGCCAGCAGCTTATCGGTGTTCAATGAGCAGTTCTTC.

J is TRBJ1-1 and V is TRBV10-3, with 9 bases identical to TRBD1. Trimming cost V 2 bases and J 11 bases; bases outside gene matches: 9. This CDR3 comprises 14 residues. Germline CDR1 reads ENHRY; CDR2 reads SYGVKD. DNA for the CDR3: TGTGCCATCAGTGAGCCGACCGGGACAGGGTTCGCTTTCTTT. It is translated as CAISEPTGTGFAFF.

The chain links TRBV15 to TRBJ2-3; 9 bases agree with TRBD2. CDR1 is LNHNV, CDR2 YYDKDF, per germline (reference sequence). The CDR3 sequence is 14 residues long. After removal of 5 bases from V and 3 bases from J, the junction contained 3 bases not matched to a gene. The CDR3, as DNA: TGTGCCACCAGCGGCGGGAGGGGGACAGATACGCAGTATTTT. This sequence encodes CATSGGRGTDTQYF.

Note on this clone: This sample also contains other DNA sequences that code for the same CDR3. The chain links TRBV30 to TRBJ2-5; D not resolved. This CDR3 is 12 amino acids long. V dropped 0 bases and J dropped 4 bases, with 6 bases sitting between them. From germline, CDR1 is GTSNPN and CDR2 SVGIG (reference sequence). CDR3 nucleotides: TGTGCCTGGAGTGTGGCTGGAGAGACCCAGTACTTC. Translating it yields CAWSVAGETQYF.

In this sample, this clone turned up once. The chain joins TRBV2 to TRBJ1-5; D gene uncertain. The CDR3 is made up of 16 amino acids. CDR1 is SNHLY and CDR2 is FYNNEI in the germline V gene. Trimming took off 6 bases at V and 0 bases at J, with 15 bases between the two ends. CDR3: CASRGPGYDSNQPQHF. CDR3 nucleotides: TGTGCCAGCAGGGGCCCGGGGTACGATAGCAATCAGCCCCAGCATTTT.

The chain employs TRBV4-2 and TRBJ1-5, with D possibly TRBD1 on 6 matching bases. The CDR3 runs 16 residues. Trimming left V 1 base short and J 7 bases short, with 17 bases between. Germline V gene lookup returns CDR1 LGHNA and CDR2 YNFKEQ. The CDR3 nucleotides are TGTGCCAGCAGCCAAGGGGGCGGGGGCGCAGGACAGCCCCAGCATTTT. This translates into CASSQGGGGAGQPQHF.

The rearrangement joins TRBV11-2 to TRBJ2-1, with 9 bases identical to TRBD2. Trimming removed 6 bases from V and 0 bases from J; junction bases left unmatched: 9. This CDR3 spans 17 amino acids. Germline V gene data show CDR1 as SGHAT and CDR2 as FQNNGV. The chain's CDR3 is CASSPRIAGVSYNEQFF. The DNA of the CDR3 is TGTGCCAGCAGTCCCAGGATAGCGGGAGTCTCCTACAATGAGCAGTTCTTC.

The genes are TRBV20-1 and TRBJ2-7, with 7 bases lining up with TRBD2. The ends lost 3 bases at V and 0 bases at J; junction bases unmatched: 8. The CDR3 extends over 15 amino acids. Germline CDR1 DFQATT, CDR2 SNEGSKA (reference sequence). The DNA for the CDR3 is TGCAGTGCTAGTTCACTAGCGACGAGCTCCTACGAGCAGTACTTC. Translated, it gives CSASSLATSSYEQYF.

V and J are TRBV9 and TRBJ2-4, with 10 bases matching TRBD2. Germline-derived CDR1 and CDR2 are SGDLS and YYNGEE. This CDR3 comprises 16 residues. J lost 6 bases, V lost 4 bases, and 10 bases had no gene match. CDR3: CASSTLAGSLGNIQYF. The CDR3 region has the DNA TGTGCCAGCAGCACACTAGCGGGGTCTCTCGGAAACATTCAGTACTTC.

The chain couples TRBV19 to TRBJ1-4; D may be TRBD1 (5 bases). The CDR3 runs 14 residues. V gave up 6 bases and J gave up 10 bases, with 18 bases separating them. CDR1 and CDR2 (germline): LNHDA, SQIVND (reference sequence). The CDR3 here is CASSQGESRRKLFF. In nucleotides, the CDR3 is TGTGCCAGTAGCCAGGGTGAAAGTAGACGAAAACTGTTTTTT.

The V call is TRBV14, the J call TRBJ2-5, with D hard to call. V was cut by 3 bases and J by 4 bases, with 9 bases left in between. The CDR3 is 13 residues long. In germline, CDR1 is SGHDN, CDR2 FVKESK. This chain's CDR3 is CASSHRPGETQYF. The CDR3 region has the DNA TGTGCCAGCAGCCACCGACCAGGAGAGACCCAGTACTTC. Filled out from reference TRBV14 and TRBJ2-5, the complete variable domain reads EAGVTQFPSHSVIEKGQTVTLRCDPISGHDNLYWYRRVMGKEIKFLLHFVKESKQDESGMPNNRFLAERTGGTYSTLKVQPAELEDSGVYFCASSHRPGETQYFGPGTRLLVL.

The rearrangement links TRBV4-3 to TRBJ1-3, with 7 nucleotides matching TRBD1. V lost 2 bases to trimming and J lost 4 bases; unmatched junction nucleotides: 14. The CDR3 has 18 amino acids. Germline V gene sequence: CDR1 LGHNA, CDR2 YSLEER. The CDR3 DNA reads as TGCGCCAGCAGCCAAACAGGGGACAGCCATTTTTCGGGAAACACCATATATTTT. It encodes CASSQTGDSHFSGNTIYF.

The chain carries TRBV5-1 and TRBJ1-1; D call uncertain. V was shortened by 3 bases and J by 4 bases, with 10 bases between the two germline ends. CDR1 is SGHRS, CDR2 YFSETQ, per germline. The CDR3 is 13 residues long. CDR3 bases: TGCGCCAGCAGCTCCGGACTGTTCACTGAAGCTTTCTTT. Residues: CASSSGLFTEAFF.

This chain joins TRBV27 and TRBJ2-7; 9 bases are a match to TRBD1. Germline loops: CDR1 MNHEY, CDR2 SMNVEV (reference sequence). V trimming: 8 bases; J trimming: 6 bases; junction bases outside the gene matches: 11. The length of the CDR3 is 14 residues. The CDR3 coding sequence is TGTGCCAGCTGGAAAACAGGGGGCAGGGGCGAGCAGTACTTC. It specifies CASWKTGGRGEQYF.

V usage is TRBV3-1 (or the pseudogene TRBV3-2) and J usage is TRBJ1-1, with D hard to call. V shed 6 bases and J shed 2 bases, with 7 bases lying between them. CDR1 and CDR2 (germline): LGHDT, YNNKEL (reference sequence). This CDR3 has 12 residues. For the CDR3, the DNA is TGTGCCAGCAGAAACAGAAACACTGAAGCTTTCTTT. It is translated as CASRNRNTEAFF.